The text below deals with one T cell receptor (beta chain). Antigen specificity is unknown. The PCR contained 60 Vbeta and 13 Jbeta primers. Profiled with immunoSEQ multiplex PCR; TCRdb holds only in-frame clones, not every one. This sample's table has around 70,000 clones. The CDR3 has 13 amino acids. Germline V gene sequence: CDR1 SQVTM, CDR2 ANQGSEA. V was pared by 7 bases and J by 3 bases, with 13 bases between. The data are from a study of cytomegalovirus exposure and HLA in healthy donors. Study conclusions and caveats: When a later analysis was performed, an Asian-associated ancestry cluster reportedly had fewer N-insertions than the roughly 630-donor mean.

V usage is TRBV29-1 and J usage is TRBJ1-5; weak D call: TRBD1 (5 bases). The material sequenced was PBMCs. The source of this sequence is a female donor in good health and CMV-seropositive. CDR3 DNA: TGCAGCGCCGGAGCAGGGATCAATCAGCCCCAGCATTTT. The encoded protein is CSAGAGINQPQHF. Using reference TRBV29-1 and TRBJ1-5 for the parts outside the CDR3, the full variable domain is SAVISQKPSRDICQRGTSLTIQCQVDSQVTMMFWYRQQPGQSLTLIATANQGSEATYESGFVIDKFPISRPNLTFSTLTVSNMSPEDSSIYLCSAGAGINQPQHFGDGTRLSIL.